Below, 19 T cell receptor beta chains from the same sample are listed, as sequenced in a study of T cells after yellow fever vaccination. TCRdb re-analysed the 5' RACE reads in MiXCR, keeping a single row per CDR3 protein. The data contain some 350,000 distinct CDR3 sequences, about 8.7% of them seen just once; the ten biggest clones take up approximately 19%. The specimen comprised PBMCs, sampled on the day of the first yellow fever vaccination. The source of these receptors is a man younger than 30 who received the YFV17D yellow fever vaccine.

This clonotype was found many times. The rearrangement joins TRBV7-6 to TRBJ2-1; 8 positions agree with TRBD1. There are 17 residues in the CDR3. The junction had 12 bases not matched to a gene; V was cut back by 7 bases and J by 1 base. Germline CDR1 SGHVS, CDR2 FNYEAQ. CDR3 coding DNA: TGTGCCAGCACCCTTATATCCGGGACAGGTTCCTACAATGAGCAGTTCTTC. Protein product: CASTLISGTGSYNEQFF.

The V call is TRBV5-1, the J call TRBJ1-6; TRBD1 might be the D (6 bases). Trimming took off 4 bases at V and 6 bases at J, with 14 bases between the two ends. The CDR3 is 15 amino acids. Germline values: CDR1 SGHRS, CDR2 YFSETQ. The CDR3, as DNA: TGCGCCAGCAGCCAACTACAGGGTGGTAATTCACCCCTCCACTTT. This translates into CASSQLQGGNSPLHF.

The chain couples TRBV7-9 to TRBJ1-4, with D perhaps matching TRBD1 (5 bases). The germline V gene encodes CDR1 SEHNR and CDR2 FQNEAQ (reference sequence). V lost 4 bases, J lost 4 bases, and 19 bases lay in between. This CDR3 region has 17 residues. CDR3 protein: CASSSIPRGTDNEKLFF. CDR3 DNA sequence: TGTGCCAGCAGCTCGATTCCCCGGGGGACTGATAATGAAAAACTGTTTTTT.

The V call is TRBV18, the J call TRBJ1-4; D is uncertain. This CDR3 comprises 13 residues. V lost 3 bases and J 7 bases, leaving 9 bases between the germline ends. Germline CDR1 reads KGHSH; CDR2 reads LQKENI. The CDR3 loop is CASSPGRVEKLFF. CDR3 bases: TGTGCCAGCTCACCCGGTCGGGTTGAAAAACTGTTTTTT.

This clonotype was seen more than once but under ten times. The CDR3 spells CASSRQGPSGGTGELFF. The DNA for the CDR3 is TGTGCCAGCAGCCGACAGGGCCCTAGCGGGGGAACCGGGGAGCTGTTTTTT. The V and J genes are TRBV13 and TRBJ2-2; 10 positions match TRBD2. V lost 5 bases to trimming and J lost 5 bases; unmatched junction nucleotides: 11. CDR1 and CDR2 (germline): PRHDT, FYEKMQ (reference sequence). The length of the CDR3 is 17 residues.

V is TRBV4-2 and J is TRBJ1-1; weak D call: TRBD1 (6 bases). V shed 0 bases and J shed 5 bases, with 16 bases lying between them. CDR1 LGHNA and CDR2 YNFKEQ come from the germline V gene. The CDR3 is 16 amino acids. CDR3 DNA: TGTGCCAGCAGCCAAGATCTAAGGGGGGGCCGTACTGAAGCTTTCTTT. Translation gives CASSQDLRGGRTEAFF.

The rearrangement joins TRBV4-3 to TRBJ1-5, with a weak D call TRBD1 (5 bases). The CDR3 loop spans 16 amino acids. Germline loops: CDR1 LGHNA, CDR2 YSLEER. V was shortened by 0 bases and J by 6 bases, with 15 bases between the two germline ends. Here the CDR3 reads CASSQDHRGTGQPQHF. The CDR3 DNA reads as TGCGCCAGCAGCCAAGATCATCGGGGCACGGGTCAGCCCCAGCATTTT.

Here the CDR3 reads CAISDLDRGLRNEQFF. For the CDR3, the DNA is TGTGCCATCAGTGATTTAGACAGGGGGCTAAGGAATGAGCAGTTCTTC. The chain carries TRBV10-3 and TRBJ2-1, with 10 positions matching TRBD1. The germline gives CDR1 ENHRY, CDR2 SYGVKD. The length of the CDR3 is 16 residues. J lost 7 bases, V lost 3 bases, and 9 bases had no gene match.

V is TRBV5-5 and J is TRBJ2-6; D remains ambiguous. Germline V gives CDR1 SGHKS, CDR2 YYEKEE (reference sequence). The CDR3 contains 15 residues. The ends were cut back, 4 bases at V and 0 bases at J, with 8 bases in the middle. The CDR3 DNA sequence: TGTGCCAGCAGCCCCTGGACCTCTGGGGCCAACGTCCTGACTTTC. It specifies CASSPWTSGANVLTF.

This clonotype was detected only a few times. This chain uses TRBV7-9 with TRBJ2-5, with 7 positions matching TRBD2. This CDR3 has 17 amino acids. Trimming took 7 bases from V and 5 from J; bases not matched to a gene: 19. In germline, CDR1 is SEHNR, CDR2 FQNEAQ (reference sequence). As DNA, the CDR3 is TGTGCCAGCACCACACCGGGCGGTCGCGGGGGTTTGGAGACCCAGTACTTC. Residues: CASTTPGGRGGLETQYF.

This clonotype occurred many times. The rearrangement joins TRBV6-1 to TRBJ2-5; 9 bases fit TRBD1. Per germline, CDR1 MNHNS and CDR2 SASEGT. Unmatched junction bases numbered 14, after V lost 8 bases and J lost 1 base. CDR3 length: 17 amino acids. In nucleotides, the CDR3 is TGTGCCAGCGGCAACAGGGGGCCGTCTTTTTCCCAAGAGACCCAGTACTTC. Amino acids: CASGNRGPSFSQETQYF.

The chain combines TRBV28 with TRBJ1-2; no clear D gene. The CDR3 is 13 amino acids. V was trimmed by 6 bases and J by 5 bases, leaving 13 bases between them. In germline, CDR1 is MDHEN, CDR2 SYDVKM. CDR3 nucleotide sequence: TGTGCCAGCAGCAGCCGGACCGCTTATGGCTACACCTTC. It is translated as CASSSRTAYGYTF.

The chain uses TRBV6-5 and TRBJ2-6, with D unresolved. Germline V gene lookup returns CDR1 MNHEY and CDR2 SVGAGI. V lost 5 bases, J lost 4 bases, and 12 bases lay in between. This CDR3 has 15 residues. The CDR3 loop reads CASSTDQAGANVLTF. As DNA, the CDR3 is TGTGCCAGCAGTACTGATCAGGCCGGGGCCAACGTCCTGACTTTC.

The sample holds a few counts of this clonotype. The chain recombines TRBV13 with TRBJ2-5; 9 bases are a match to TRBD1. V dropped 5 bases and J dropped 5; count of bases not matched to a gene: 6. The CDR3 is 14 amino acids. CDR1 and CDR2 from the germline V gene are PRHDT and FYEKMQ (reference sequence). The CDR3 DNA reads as TGTGCCAGCAGCGAGGGGACAGGGCAGGAGACCCAGTACTTC. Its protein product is CASSEGTGQETQYF.

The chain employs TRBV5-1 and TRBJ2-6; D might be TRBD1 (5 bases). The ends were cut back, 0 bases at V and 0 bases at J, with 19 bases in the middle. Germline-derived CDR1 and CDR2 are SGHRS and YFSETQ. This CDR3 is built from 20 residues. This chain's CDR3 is CASSLVARAALLSGANVLTF. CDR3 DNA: TGCGCCAGCAGCTTGGTCGCCAGGGCCGCCCTACTCTCTGGGGCCAACGTCCTGACTTTC.

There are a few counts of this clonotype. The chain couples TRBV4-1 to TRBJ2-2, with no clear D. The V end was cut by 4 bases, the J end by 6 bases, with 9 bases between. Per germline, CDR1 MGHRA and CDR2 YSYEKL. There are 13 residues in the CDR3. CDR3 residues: CASSPAQAGELFF. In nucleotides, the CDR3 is TGCGCCAGCAGCCCCGCCCAAGCCGGGGAGCTGTTTTTT.

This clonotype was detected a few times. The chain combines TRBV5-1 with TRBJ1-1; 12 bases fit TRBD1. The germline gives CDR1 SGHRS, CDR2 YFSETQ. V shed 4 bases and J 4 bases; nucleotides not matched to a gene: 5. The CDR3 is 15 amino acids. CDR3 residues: CASSDGTGGFTEAFF. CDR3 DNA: TGCGCCAGCAGCGACGGGACAGGGGGCTTCACTGAAGCTTTCTTT.

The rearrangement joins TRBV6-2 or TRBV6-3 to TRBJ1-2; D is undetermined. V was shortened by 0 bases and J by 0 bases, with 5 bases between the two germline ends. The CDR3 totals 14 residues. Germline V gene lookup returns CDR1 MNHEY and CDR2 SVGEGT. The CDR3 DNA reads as TGTGCCAGCAGTTACTCTGAAGCTAACTATGGCTACACCTTC. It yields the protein CASSYSEANYGYTF.

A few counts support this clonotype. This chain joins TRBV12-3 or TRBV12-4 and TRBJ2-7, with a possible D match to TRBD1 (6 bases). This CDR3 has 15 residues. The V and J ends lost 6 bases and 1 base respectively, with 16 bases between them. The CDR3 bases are TGTGCCAGCAGCCGGGACCTCAGGGGATCCTACGAGCAGTACTTC. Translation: CASSRDLRGSYEQYF.